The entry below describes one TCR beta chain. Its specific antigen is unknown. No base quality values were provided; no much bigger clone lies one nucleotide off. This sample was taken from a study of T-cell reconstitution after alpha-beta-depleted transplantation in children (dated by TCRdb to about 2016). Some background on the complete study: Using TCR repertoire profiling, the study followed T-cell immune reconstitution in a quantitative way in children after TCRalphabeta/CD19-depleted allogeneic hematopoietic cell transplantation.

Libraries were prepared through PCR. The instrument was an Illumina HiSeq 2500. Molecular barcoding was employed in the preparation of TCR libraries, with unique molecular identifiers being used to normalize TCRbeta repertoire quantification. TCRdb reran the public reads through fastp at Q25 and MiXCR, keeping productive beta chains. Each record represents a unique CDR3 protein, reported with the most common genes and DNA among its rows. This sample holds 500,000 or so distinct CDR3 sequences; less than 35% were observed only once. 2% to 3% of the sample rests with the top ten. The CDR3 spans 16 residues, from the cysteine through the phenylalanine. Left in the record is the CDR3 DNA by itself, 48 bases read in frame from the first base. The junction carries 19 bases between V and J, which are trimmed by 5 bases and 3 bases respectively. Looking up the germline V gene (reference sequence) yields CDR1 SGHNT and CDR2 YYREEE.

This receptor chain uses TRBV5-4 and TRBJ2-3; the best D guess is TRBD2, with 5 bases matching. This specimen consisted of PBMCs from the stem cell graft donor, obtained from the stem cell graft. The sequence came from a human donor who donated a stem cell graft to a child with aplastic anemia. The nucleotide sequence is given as TGTGCCAGCAGGCCCGACCCGCAGCGGTATACAGATACGCAGTATTTT. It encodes CASRPDPQRYTDTQYF.